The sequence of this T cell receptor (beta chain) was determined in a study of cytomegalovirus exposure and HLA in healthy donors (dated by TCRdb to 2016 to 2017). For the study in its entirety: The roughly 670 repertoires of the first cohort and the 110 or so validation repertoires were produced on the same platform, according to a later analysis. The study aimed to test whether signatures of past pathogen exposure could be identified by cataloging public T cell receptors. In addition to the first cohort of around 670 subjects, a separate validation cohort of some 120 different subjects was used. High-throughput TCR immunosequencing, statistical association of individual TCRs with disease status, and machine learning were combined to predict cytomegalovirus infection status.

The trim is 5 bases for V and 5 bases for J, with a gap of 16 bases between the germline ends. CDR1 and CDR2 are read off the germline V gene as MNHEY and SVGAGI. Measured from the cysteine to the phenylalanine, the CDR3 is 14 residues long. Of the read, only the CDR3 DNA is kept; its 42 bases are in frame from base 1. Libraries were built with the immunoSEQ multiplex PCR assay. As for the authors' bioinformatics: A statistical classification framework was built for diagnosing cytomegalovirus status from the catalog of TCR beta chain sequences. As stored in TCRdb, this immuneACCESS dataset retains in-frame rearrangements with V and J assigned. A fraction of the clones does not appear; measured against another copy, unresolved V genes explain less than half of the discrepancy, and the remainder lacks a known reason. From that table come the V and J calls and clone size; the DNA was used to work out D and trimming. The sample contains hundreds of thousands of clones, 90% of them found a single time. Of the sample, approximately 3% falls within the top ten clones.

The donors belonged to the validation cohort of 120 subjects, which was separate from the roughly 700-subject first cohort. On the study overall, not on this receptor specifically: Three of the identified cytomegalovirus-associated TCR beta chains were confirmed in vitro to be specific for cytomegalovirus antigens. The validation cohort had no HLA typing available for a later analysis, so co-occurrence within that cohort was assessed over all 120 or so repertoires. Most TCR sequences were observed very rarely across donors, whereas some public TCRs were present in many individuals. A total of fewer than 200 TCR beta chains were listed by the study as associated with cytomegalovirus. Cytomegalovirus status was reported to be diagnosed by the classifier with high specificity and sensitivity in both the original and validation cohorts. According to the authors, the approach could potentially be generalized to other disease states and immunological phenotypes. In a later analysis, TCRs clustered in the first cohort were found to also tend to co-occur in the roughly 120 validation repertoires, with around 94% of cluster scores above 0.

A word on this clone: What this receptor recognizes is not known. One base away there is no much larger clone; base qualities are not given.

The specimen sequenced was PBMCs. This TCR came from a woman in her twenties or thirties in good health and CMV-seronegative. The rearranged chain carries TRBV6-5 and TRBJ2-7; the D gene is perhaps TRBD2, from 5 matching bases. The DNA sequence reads TGTGCCAGCAGTAGACTAAGCGAGGCCCACGAGCAGTACTTC. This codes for CASSRLSEAHEQYF.